A selection of T cell receptor beta chains follows, all from one sample in a study of CD8+CD57+ T cells in acquired aplastic anemia. TCRdb reprocessed the reads via MiXCR and lists one record per CDR3 protein. The data show some 150,000 distinct CDR3 sequences, approximately 41% seen once. The source material was sorted CD4+, CD8+, or CD8+CD57+ T cells (not recorded which) from PBMCs. These receptors were taken from a human donor in good health, serving as a control. Each CDR3 is given with its conserved first and last residue. A D gene is named only where the DNA matches it firmly. Clone sizes are given selectively: once, few, many, or a class where the clone is expanded.

j_call | v_call | d_call | clone_size | cdr3_length | cdr3_aa | cdr3_nt
TRBJ2-4 | TRBV12-3/TRBV12-4 | TRBD2 | many | 13 | CAITTSVRNIQYF | TGTGCCATCACGACTAGCGTGCGAAACATTCAGTACTTC
TRBJ1-1 | TRBV19 | NA | NA | 11 | CASGMNREAFF | TGTGCCAGTGGGATGAACCGAGAAGCTTTCTTT
TRBJ1-1 | TRBV18 | NA | many | 13 | CASSPTLNTEAFF | TGTGCCAGCTCACCAACCCTGAACACTGAAGCTTTCTTT
TRBJ2-7 | TRBV11-2 | NA | many | 14 | CASSEGTGPYEQYF | TGTGCCAGCAGCGAAGGGACCGGTCCCTACGAGCAGTACTTC
TRBJ2-7 | TRBV12-3/TRBV12-4 | TRBD1 | NA | 15 | CASSLGGQGYYEQYF | TGTGCCAGCAGTTTAGGGGGACAGGGATACTACGAGCAGTACTTC
TRBJ2-7 | TRBV24-1 | TRBD2 | NA | 20 | CATSDFACGGAPPCSYEQYF | TGTGCCACCAGTGATTTTGCATGCGGGGGTGCACCTCCGTGCTCCTACGAGCAGTACTTC
TRBJ2-6 | TRBV29-1 | TRBD1 | many | 16 | CSVATGGFSGANVLTF | TGCAGCGTTGCGACAGGGGGATTTTCTGGGGCCAACGTCCTGACTTTC
TRBJ2-3 | TRBV7-8 | TRBD1 | NA | 15 | CASSSYGQGTDTQYF | TGTGCCAGCAGCTCCTACGGACAGGGCACAGATACGCAGTATTTT
TRBJ1-1 | TRBV7-6 | NA | many | 13 | CASSRGQYTEAFF | TGTGCCAGCAGCCGCGGACAGTACACTGAAGCTTTCTTT
TRBJ1-2 | TRBV7-8 | TRBD1 | NA | 14 | CASSRGQGSSGYTF | TGTGCCAGCAGCCGGGGACAGGGTTCCAGTGGCTACACCTTC
TRBJ1-1 | TRBV2 | TRBD1 | many | 13 | CASTSPGQPEAFF | TGTGCCAGCACTTCACCGGGACAGCCTGAAGCTTTCTTT
TRBJ2-1 | TRBV24-1 | TRBD1 | NA | 16 | CATRDPGQGFNNEQFF | TGTGCCACCAGGGACCCGGGACAGGGGTTCAACAATGAGCAGTTCTTC
TRBJ1-4 | TRBV20-1 | NA | many | 16 | CSARDRLTATNEKLFF | TGCAGTGCTAGAGATCGTTTGACAGCAACTAATGAAAAACTGTTTTTT
TRBJ2-5 | TRBV9 | NA | many | 15 | CASSVDSGWVETQYF | TGTGCCAGCAGCGTAGATTCGGGGTGGGTTGAGACCCAGTACTTC
TRBJ2-3 | TRBV25-1 | NA | many | 14 | CASSGSSRPDTQYF | TGTGCCAGCAGTGGGAGTTCACGCCCAGATACGCAGTATTTT
TRBJ2-7 | TRBV4-1 | TRBD1 | many | 15 | CASSQAGTGGHVQYF | TGCGCCAGCAGCCAAGCAGGGACAGGGGGCCACGTGCAGTACTTC
TRBJ2-7 | TRBV2 | TRBD2 | many | 14 | CASLAGVSSYEQYF | TGTGCCAGCCTTGCGGGAGTGAGCTCCTACGAGCAGTACTTC
TRBJ1-4 | TRBV7-9 | NA | NA | 15 | CASSVWETTNEKLFF | TGTGCCAGCAGCGTCTGGGAGACAACTAATGAAAAACTGTTTTTT
TRBJ1-2 | TRBV20-1 | NA | many | 12 | CSAWTVVDGYTF | TGCAGTGCTTGGACCGTGGTGGATGGCTACACCTTC
TRBJ2-7 | TRBV6-1 | NA | many | 14 | CASSDTGRTYEQYF | TGTGCCAGCAGCGACACAGGGAGAACCTACGAGCAGTACTTC
TRBJ2-1 | TRBV5-1 | TRBD1 | many | 14 | CASSFGTGAYEQFF | TGCGCCAGCAGCTTCGGGACAGGGGCTTATGAGCAGTTCTTC
TRBJ2-2 | TRBV9 | TRBD2 | many | 15 | CASSAQRGATGELFF | TGTGCCAGCAGCGCTCAGCGGGGGGCGACCGGGGAGCTGTTTTTT
TRBJ1-2 | TRBV7-2 | NA | NA | 14 | CASGLDRGRLGYTF | TGTGCCAGCGGACTAGATCGGGGGCGCCTTGGCTACACCTTC
TRBJ1-5 | TRBV7-2 | NA | many | 15 | CASSPQWGPAQPQHF | TGTGCCAGCAGCCCCCAGTGGGGGCCCGCTCAGCCCCAGCATTTT
TRBJ1-1 | TRBV14 | NA | many | 13 | CASSTFANTEAFF | TGTGCCAGCAGCACGTTCGCGAACACTGAAGCTTTCTTT
TRBJ2-5 | TRBV7-2 | NA | NA | 13 | CASSWGTQETQYF | TGTGCCAGCAGCTGGGGGACCCAAGAGACCCAGTACTTC
TRBJ2-5 | TRBV25-1 | NA | NA | 14 | CASSPAGYQETQYF | TGTGCCAGCTCACCCGCAGGGTACCAAGAGACCCAGTACTTC
TRBJ2-7 | TRBV6-6 | NA | many | 13 | CASSITVSYEQYF | TGTGCCAGCAGTATCACAGTCTCCTACGAGCAGTACTTC
TRBJ1-2 | TRBV27 | NA | NA | 17 | CASSFLHGTYTNYGYTF | TGTGCCAGCAGTTTCCTCCACGGGACATATACTAACTATGGCTACACCTTC
TRBJ2-1 | TRBV11-2 | NA | NA | 15 | CASSFDPRAYNEQFF | TGTGCCAGCAGCTTTGATCCCAGAGCCTACAATGAGCAGTTCTTC
TRBJ1-5 | TRBV2 | NA | NA | 13 | CASRSDSNQPQHF | TGTGCCAGCAGGTCAGACAGCAATCAGCCCCAGCATTTT
TRBJ2-1 | TRBV5-6 | TRBD2 | once | 17 | CASTLGDRLAYYNEQFF | TGTGCCAGCACCCTAGGGGATAGACTAGCATACTACAATGAGCAGTTCTTC
TRBJ1-1 | TRBV20-1 | NA | many | 13 | CSLLRGQNTEAFF | TGCAGCCTACTCAGGGGACAGAACACTGAAGCTTTCTTT
TRBJ2-3 | TRBV9 | NA | many | 15 | CASSVQGTPPDTQYF | TGTGCCAGCAGCGTACAAGGGACCCCCCCAGATACGCAGTATTTT
TRBJ2-1 | TRBV9 | NA | many | 14 | CASSVGVNMRGQFF | TGTGCCAGCAGCGTAGGCGTGAATATGCGCGGGCAGTTCTTC
TRBJ2-4 | TRBV10-1 | TRBD2 | many | 16 | CASLRTSGGAKNIQYF | TGCGCCAGCCTACGGACTAGCGGGGGAGCCAAAAACATTCAGTACTTC
TRBJ2-3 | TRBV7-8 | TRBD2 | few | 15 | CASSSSGGRSDTQYF | TGTGCCAGCAGCTCTAGCGGGGGGCGGTCAGATACGCAGTATTTT
TRBJ1-6 | TRBV27 | TRBD1 | NA | 15 | CASSLSQGPNSPLHF | TGTGCCAGCAGTTTATCACAGGGGCCCAATTCACCCCTCCACTTT
TRBJ1-2 | TRBV10-3 | NA | NA | 17 | CAISGDGGSGDSYGYTF | TGTGCCATCAGTGGTGACGGTGGCTCTGGCGATTCCTATGGCTACACCTTC
TRBJ1-6 | TRBV19 | TRBD1 | many | 17 | CASSSGGTGEYNSPLHF | TGTGCCAGTAGTTCGGGTGGGACAGGAGAATATAATTCACCCCTCCACTTT
TRBJ2-7 | TRBV3-1 | NA | many | 11 | CASSQWRKQYF | TGTGCCAGCAGCCAATGGCGGAAGCAGTACTTC
TRBJ1-2 | TRBV28 | NA | few | 15 | CASSFRGAFNYGYTF | TGTGCCAGCAGTTTCAGGGGCGCATTTAACTATGGCTACACCTTC
TRBJ1-2 | TRBV5-4 | NA | NA | 14 | CASSSAGERDGYTF | TGTGCCAGCAGTTCGGCAGGGGAAAGGGATGGCTACACCTTC
TRBJ2-1 | TRBV9 | NA | few | 15 | CASSVVGSSYNEQFF | TGTGCCAGCAGCGTTGTCGGGAGCTCCTACAATGAGCAGTTCTTC
TRBJ1-1 | TRBV19 | TRBD1 | few | 15 | CASSTRGTGRAEAFF | TGTGCCAGTAGTACCCGCGGGACAGGGAGGGCTGAAGCTTTCTTT
TRBJ1-6 | TRBV2 | NA | few | 13 | CASSVARDSPLHF | TGTGCCAGCAGTGTTGCCCGTGATTCACCCCTCCACTTT
TRBJ2-5 | TRBV5-1 | TRBD2 | many | 15 | CASSLSGRAGETQYF | TGCGCCAGCAGCTTAAGCGGGAGGGCCGGAGAGACCCAGTACTTC
TRBJ2-5 | TRBV24-1 | NA | many | 13 | CATSDLRVETQYF | TGTGCCACCAGTGATTTGAGGGTTGAGACCCAGTACTTC
TRBJ2-3 | TRBV7-9 | NA | NA | 12 | CASSPRADTQYF | TGTGCCAGCAGCCCGAGAGCAGATACGCAGTATTTT
TRBJ1-2 | TRBV20-1 | NA | few | 13 | CSAREAGNYGYTF | TGCAGTGCTAGAGAGGCAGGGAATTATGGCTACACCTTC
TRBJ1-6 | TRBV9 | TRBD1 | NA | 14 | CASSQGQGDSPLHF | TGTGCCAGCAGCCAGGGACAGGGCGACTCACCCCTCCACTTT
TRBJ1-6 | TRBV14 | NA | many | 13 | CASSQILNSPLHF | TGTGCCAGCAGCCAAATACTTAATTCACCCCTCCACTTT
TRBJ2-3 | TRBV9 | TRBD2 | many | 16 | CASSGSGGWGLDTQYF | TGTGCCAGCAGCGGGAGCGGGGGCTGGGGATTAGATACGCAGTATTTT
TRBJ1-3 | TRBV19 | TRBD1 | many | 13 | CVIQGASGNTIYF | TGTGTCATACAGGGGGCATCTGGAAACACCATATATTTT
TRBJ1-2 | TRBV12-3/TRBV12-4 | NA | many | 12 | CASSFGAYGYTF | TGTGCCAGCAGTTTTGGCGCCTATGGCTACACCTTC
TRBJ1-2 | TRBV25-1 | NA | many | 14 | CASSDLGINYGYTF | TGTGCCAGCAGTGATCTAGGAATAAACTATGGCTACACCTTC
TRBJ1-3 | TRBV6-1 | NA | many | 15 | CASSSTEGGGNTIYF | TGTGCCAGCAGCTCTACCGAAGGCGGTGGAAACACCATATATTTT
TRBJ1-2 | TRBV12-5 | NA | NA | 18 | CASGLVLGQTQPNYGYTF | TGTGCTAGTGGTTTGGTACTCGGGCAGACCCAACCCAACTATGGCTACACCTTC
TRBJ1-5 | TRBV15 | NA | NA | 15 | CATSRDQIENQPQHF | TGTGCCACCAGCAGAGATCAGATCGAGAATCAGCCCCAGCATTTT
TRBJ1-4 | TRBV7-9 | TRBD1 | NA | 15 | CASSLEGTVNEKLFF | TGTGCCAGCAGCTTAGAGGGGACAGTTAATGAAAAACTGTTTTTT